The clone carrying this T cell receptor beta chain was detected many times. Time point specified: before trial treatment. TRAV and TRBV primers primed cDNA for both TCRalpha and TCRbeta. With a constant-region primer and a V-primer adapter, TCRs were subjected to approximately 18 PCR cycles of amplification. In vitro transcription served to amplify the isolated mRNA. Each CDR3 protein is one row after TCRdb ran MiXCR on the reads. This sample yields under 90,000 distinct CDR3 sequences, of which about 18% are seen a single time; 2.8% belongs to the top ten. This entry belongs to a study of low-dose radiotherapy and immunotherapy resistance in tumors. The overall study: Every six weeks patients received intravenous ipilimumab 1 mg/kg, and every two weeks they received intravenous nivolumab 240 mg. The study gave patients oral aspirin 300 mg daily for four cycles from cycle 1 day 1.

The CDR3 has 15 amino acids. The V end lost 7 bases, the J end lost 4 bases, and 18 bases lay between the germline ends. Germline V gene lookup returns CDR1 SGHRS and CDR2 YFSETQ. This receptor was identified in a male donor with prostate cancer. The chain recombines TRBV5-1 with TRBJ2-1; tentative D call: TRBD2 (6 bases). The specimen was PBMCs, collected before treatment. The CDR3 bases are TGCGCCAGCGAAAGGGCTTTGGGGGGATACAATGAGCAGTTCTTC. It codes for CASERALGGYNEQFF.